This T cell receptor (beta chain) was captured by sequencing in a study of T cell repertoires in cytomegalovirus infection. Study context: Public TCR beta signatures marked donors with CMV infection and the matching HLA. The study's findings and limits: Based on cumulative public TCR beta family frequency, carriers of CMV plus the relevant HLA were identified.

A remark on this clonotype: What it recognizes is unknown.

The CDR3 spans 14 residues. Germline CDR1 reads SGHRS; CDR2 reads YFSETQ. The V segment lost 3 bases and the J segment 5 bases; nucleotides outside the gene matches: 8. TCRdb itself ran the reads through MiXCR, one entry per CDR3 protein. Here the sample spans around 320,000 distinct CDR3 sequences, 8% to 9.5% being singletons. The specimen was PBMCs. The rearrangement uses TRBV5-1 and TRBJ2-7; 7 bases line up with TRBD2. The sequence came from a human donor in good health (CMV status not recorded). Some clones in this sample may be carry-over from other donors' samples. DNA of the CDR3: TGCGCCAGCAGCTGGGGGGACTACCGCGACGAGCAGTACTTC. Protein sequence: CASSWGDYRDEQYF.